The 31 T cell receptor beta chains given below trace back to one sample, sequenced in a study of cytomegalovirus exposure and HLA in healthy donors. The study ran its PCR with 60 Vbeta and 13 Jbeta primers. Sequencing was performed with immunoSEQ multiplex PCR; in TCRdb, only in-frame clones are kept and a portion is missing. In the table there are more than 95,000 clones, 17% of which are singletons. Sequencing was carried out using PBMCs. Receptors were obtained from a female donor in good health and CMV-seropositive.

J is TRBJ1-5 and V is TRBV27, with D unresolved. Germline CDR1 and CDR2: MNHEY and SMNVEV (reference sequence). The CDR3 spans 15 residues. Between the trimmed V and J ends, which lost 8 bases and 0 bases, there was a span of 14 bases. The CDR3 sequence is CASRPGVYSNQPQHF. CDR3 nucleotide sequence: TGTGCCAGCCGGCCGGGAGTCTATAGCAATCAGCCCCAGCATTTT.

This clone was observed a few times. The genes are TRBV5-1 and TRBJ2-3; tentatively, D is TRBD2 (5 bases). The V gene's germline CDR1 is SGHRS and CDR2 YFSETQ. Trimming cost V 1 base and J 2 bases, with 17 bases left between them. The CDR3 runs 17 residues. The CDR3 loop reads CASSLSLSAEYTDTQYF. CDR3 bases: TGCGCCAGCAGCTTGTCCCTGTCAGCGGAATACACAGATACGCAGTATTTT.

As concerns this clone: At the DNA level, this CDR3 is encoded by other sequences in the same sample as well. V usage is TRBV4-2 and J usage is TRBJ2-3; 9 nucleotides match TRBD2. Germline CDR1 and CDR2: LGHNA and YNFKEQ. Trimming took 1 base from V and 4 from J; bases not matched to a gene: 0. CDR3 length equals 14 residues. The CDR3 nucleotides are TGTGCCAGCAGCCAAGGGACTAGCGCAGATACGCAGTATTTT. Amino acid sequence: CASSQGTSADTQYF.

The chain combines TRBV28 with TRBJ1-1; 7 bases are shared with TRBD1. The CDR3 runs 13 residues. Germline V lookup: CDR1 MDHEN, CDR2 SYDVKM. The trim removed 6 bases at V and 5 bases at J, leaving 6 bases unmatched. The CDR3: CASSEAQGTEAFF. The CDR3 nucleotides read TGTGCCAGCAGCGAAGCACAGGGGACTGAAGCTTTCTTT.

This clone was picked up a small number of times. The V gene is TRBV7-2, the J gene TRBJ2-4; 12 positions agree with TRBD2. The V gene end was trimmed by 1 base and the J gene end by 4 bases; junction bases not matched to a gene: 5. The CDR3 consists of 17 residues. Germline V gives CDR1 SGHTA, CDR2 FQGNSA. The chain's CDR3 is CASSLDLAGGYKNIQYF. As DNA, the CDR3 is TGTGCCAGCAGCTTAGATCTAGCGGGAGGGTATAAAAACATTCAGTACTTC.

The chain recombines TRBV28 with TRBJ2-7; a possible D gene is TRBD2 (6 bases). The CDR3 is 13 residues long. CDR1 and CDR2 (germline): MDHEN, SYDVKM. Trimming removed 11 bases from V and 2 bases from J, with 16 bases in between. CDR3 bases: TGTGCCGGATCTGGGACGGGAGCCTACGAGCAGTACTTC. Residues: CAGSGTGAYEQYF.

The chain employs TRBV29-1 and TRBJ1-4; 10 bases fit TRBD1. V shed 7 bases, J shed 6 bases, and the junction held 5 bases outside the gene matches. The CDR3 is 13 amino acids. Germline CDR1 is SQVTM and CDR2 is ANQGSEA. The CDR3 DNA reads as TGCAGCGCAACGGGACAGGGGCATGAAAAACTGTTTTTT. It translates to CSATGQGHEKLFF.

In its sample, this clone was seen a few times. This sample also contains other DNA sequences that code for the same CDR3. The CDR3 nucleotides read TGTGCCTGGACGCTTCTCAGGGGGATCGGCATAGTAGATGGCTACACCTTC. Amino acid sequence: CAWTLLRGIGIVDGYTF. This chain connects TRBV30 to TRBJ1-2; TRBD1 matches 7 bases. The CDR3 loop spans 17 amino acids. The germline V gene encodes CDR1 GTSNPN and CDR2 SVGIG (reference sequence). Germline trimming cut 4 bases from V and 6 bases from J; bases unmatched to any gene: 20.

This chain connects TRBV29-1 to TRBJ1-1, with D hard to call. V dropped 3 bases and J dropped 7 bases, with 15 bases sitting between them. CDR1 is SQVTM and CDR2 is ANQGSEA in the germline V gene. This CDR3 has 13 amino acids. CDR3 DNA: TGCAGCGTTGATCCTGGGCGGGGTCGTGAAGCTTTCTTT. Translating it yields CSVDPGRGREAFF.

This clone has more than one count but fewer than ten. This CDR3 fails to terminate in the conserved phenylalanine or tryptophan, so it likely reflects a read error. The rearrangement uses TRBV6-1 and TRBJ2-2; 10 bases match TRBD1. Looked up from germline, CDR1 is MNHNS and CDR2 is SASEGT. The ends lost 6 bases at V and 5 bases at J; junction bases unmatched: 3. CDR3 length equals 14 residues. The CDR3 sequence: CASRRGQGTGELFV. CDR3 sequence (DNA): TGTGCCAGCAGAAGGGGACAGGGGACCGGGGAGCTGTTTGTT.

This clone showed up just a few times. The chain is built from TRBV2 and TRBJ1-5, with D possibly matching TRBD1 (5 bases). Germline CDR1 SNHLY, CDR2 FYNNEI. V lost 5 bases and J 3 bases, leaving 8 bases between the germline ends. The CDR3 consists of 13 residues. The DNA for the CDR3 is TGTGCCAGCAGTCGGGGGTTCAATCAGCCCCAGCATTTT. Residues: CASSRGFNQPQHF. Combining the CDR3 with reference TRBV2 and TRBJ1-5 gives the whole variable domain EPEVTQTPSHQVTQMGQEVILRCVPISNHLYFYWYRQILGQKVEFLVSFYNNEISEKSEIFDDQFSVERPDGSNFTLKIRSTKLEDSAMYFCASSRGFNQPQHFGDGTRLSIL.

This clone was observed a few times. The rearrangement links TRBV28 to TRBJ2-7; TRBD1 is a possible D gene (6 bases). The CDR3 covers 11 residues. CDR1 and CDR2 from the germline V gene are MDHEN and SYDVKM. The germline V and J ends were trimmed by 7 bases and 5 bases, with 9 bases remaining between them. CDR3 sequence: CASNHRDEQYF. In DNA form, the CDR3 reads TGTGCCAGCAACCACAGGGACGAGCAGTACTTC.

In this sample, this clone turned up a few times. The V gene is TRBV9, the J gene TRBJ2-7, with D perhaps matching TRBD2 (6 bases). Germline CDR1 is SGDLS and CDR2 is YYNGEE. Trimming shortened V by 2 bases and J by 3 bases, and 15 bases separated the two germline ends. The CDR3 has 15 amino acids. In DNA, the CDR3 is TGTGCCAGCAGCGTTGGGGTAGCGGAACTCTACGAGCAGTACTTC. This codes for CASSVGVAELYEQYF. Variable domain in full (rest from reference TRBV9 and TRBJ2-7): DSGVTQTPKHLITATGQRVTLRCSPRSGDLSVYWYQQSLDQGLQFLIQYYNGEERAKGNILERFSAQQFPDLHSELNLSSLELGDSALYFCASSVGVAELYEQYFGPGTRLTVT.

This chain connects TRBV19 to TRBJ1-5, with TRBD1 as a possible D gene (6 bases). Germline CDR1 LNHDA, CDR2 SQIVND (reference sequence). V shed 6 bases and J shed 3 bases, with 9 bases lying between them. CDR3 length: 13 amino acids. CDR3 sequence reads: CASRDSLNQPQHF. The CDR3 DNA reads as TGTGCCAGTAGGGACAGCCTCAATCAGCCCCAGCATTTT.

This clone has just a few counts. V gene TRBV28 combines with J gene TRBJ2-2; TRBD1 agrees at 11 bases. Germline V gene sequence: CDR1 MDHEN, CDR2 SYDVKM. V lost 6 bases and J lost 7; bases outside the gene matches: 7. This CDR3 region has 15 residues. This chain's CDR3 is CASRPDRGLFGELFF. In DNA, the CDR3 is TGTGCCAGCAGACCGGACAGGGGGCTATTCGGGGAGCTGTTTTTT.

This clone was counted only a few times. The J gene is TRBJ1-2, the V gene TRBV27; 7 bases agree with TRBD1. Per germline, CDR1 MNHEY and CDR2 SMNVEV (reference sequence). This CDR3 spans 12 amino acids. V gave up 5 bases and J gave up 8 bases; unmatched junction bases: 5. The CDR3 region is CASSTGVTGYTF. The CDR3, as DNA: TGTGCCAGCAGTACAGGGGTAACGGGCTACACCTTC.

This clone was found a few times. The genes are TRBV27 and TRBJ2-2, with D perhaps matching TRBD2 (5 bases). V was pared by 2 bases and J by 7 bases, with 11 bases between. Germline CDR1 reads MNHEY; CDR2 reads SMNVEV (reference sequence). The CDR3 extends over 14 amino acids. The CDR3 sequence is CASSLLGSIGELFF. In DNA, the CDR3 is TGTGCCAGCAGTTTACTGGGGAGTATCGGGGAGCTGTTTTTT.

This sequence joins TRBV10-1 and TRBJ2-2; perhaps TRBD2 as D (7 bases). Trimming took 1 base from V and 5 from J, leaving 17 bases between them. Germline V gene sequence: CDR1 WNHNN, CDR2 SYGVQD (reference sequence). The CDR3 is 17 amino acids. CDR3 in amino acids: CASSEFYGGPGTGELFF. DNA for the CDR3: TGCGCCAGCAGTGAGTTTTACGGGGGGCCAGGGACCGGGGAGCTGTTTTTT.

The chain recombines TRBV4-1 with TRBJ2-2; TRBD2 is a possible D gene (6 bases). CDR1 and CDR2 (germline): MGHRA, YSYEKL. CDR3 length: 16 amino acids. Trimming left V 4 bases short and J 0 bases short, with 12 bases between. In nucleotides, the CDR3 is TGCGCCAGCAGCCCCATAGCGGTAACGAACACCGGGGAGCTGTTTTTT. Translating it yields CASSPIAVTNTGELFF.

This clone was seen more than once but under ten times. The junction does not match germline at one end; this may be a read error. The chain is built from TRBV27 and TRBJ2-7; 9 bases line up with TRBD2. The CDR3 spans 14 residues. The germline V gene encodes CDR1 MNHEY and CDR2 SMNVEV (reference sequence). Written as DNA, the CDR3 is TGTGCCAGCAGGCCGGGGACTAGCTCCTACGGGCAGTACTTC. Its translation is CASRPGTSSYGQYF.

With regard to this clone: This sample includes further DNA sequences coding for the same CDR3. The CDR3 nucleotides read TGTGCCAGCAGTGAAGCGCTATGGACAGCCCCCTATAGCAATCAGCCCCAGCATTTT. Amino acids: CASSEALWTAPYSNQPQHF. The chain carries TRBV2 and TRBJ1-5; tentatively, D is TRBD1 (6 bases). Per germline, CDR1 SNHLY and CDR2 FYNNEI. The CDR3 length is 19 residues. The V and J ends lost 0 bases and 0 bases respectively, with 18 bases between them.

This clone was seen a handful of times. The gene calls are TRBV7-9 and TRBJ2-5, with a possible D match to TRBD1 (7 bases). The CDR3 covers 17 residues. The ends were cut back, 5 bases at V and 1 base at J, with 20 bases in the middle. CDR1 SEHNR and CDR2 FQNEAQ come from the germline V gene (reference sequence). CDR3 DNA sequence: TGTGCCAGCAGCATACTCAGGGGGGCCCTAGGCCAAGAGACCCAGTACTTC. Its translation is CASSILRGALGQETQYF.

The chain combines TRBV19 with TRBJ1-5, with D possibly matching TRBD1 (5 bases). The CDR3 is made up of 14 amino acids. Germline assignment: CDR1 LNHDA and CDR2 SQIVND (reference sequence). V was trimmed by 6 bases and J by 6 bases, leaving 15 bases between them. The DNA of the CDR3 is TGTGCCAGTAGCCGCCAGGGAATCGGTCAGCCCCAGCATTTT. It translates to CASSRQGIGQPQHF.

This clone appeared a few times. V and J are TRBV4-2 and TRBJ2-1, with TRBD2 matching 13 bases. Germline CDR1 LGHNA, CDR2 YNFKEQ. With V trimmed by 1 base and J by 4 bases, 10 bases remained unmatched. CDR3 length: 19 residues. CDR3 sequence (DNA): TGTGCCAGCAGCCAAGTTATCCTCCTACTAGCGGGGGGGTACAATGAGCAGTTCTTC. It specifies CASSQVILLLAGGYNEQFF.

V usage is TRBV19 and J usage is TRBJ2-7, with TRBD2 as a possible D gene (5 bases). The CDR3 extends over 14 amino acids. In germline, CDR1 is LNHDA, CDR2 SQIVND (reference sequence). With 2 bases removed from V and 7 bases from J, the gap between germline ends came to 15 bases. In nucleotides, the CDR3 is TGTGCCAGTAGTATAAGATGGGAGTCAAGGGAGCAGTACTTC. It codes for CASSIRWESREQYF.

CDR3 in amino acids: CASIPVEGFYGYTF. DNA for the CDR3: TGTGCCAGCATCCCGGTTGAGGGCTTCTATGGCTACACCTTC. The chain has TRBV2 and TRBJ1-2; D gene ambiguous. The CDR3 totals 14 residues. The V and J ends lost 7 bases and 4 bases respectively, with 16 bases between them. Germline CDR1 and CDR2: SNHLY and FYNNEI.

The chain combines TRBV5-4 with TRBJ1-2, with D unclear. The CDR3 has 13 residues. The germline V and J ends were trimmed by 0 bases and 3 bases, with 6 bases remaining between them. Germline V lookup: CDR1 SGHNT, CDR2 YYREEE (reference sequence). For the CDR3, the DNA is TGTGCCAGCAGCTTGGGGGCTGACTATGGCTACACCTTC. Residues: CASSLGADYGYTF.

This clone was observed a few times. The rearrangement uses TRBV5-1 and TRBJ1-1, with TRBD1 as a possible D gene (5 bases). V gave up 4 bases and J gave up 3 bases, with 16 bases separating them. This CDR3 has 15 residues. Germline loops: CDR1 SGHRS, CDR2 YFSETQ. The CDR3 loop reads CASSPGGAGDTEAFF. The CDR3, as DNA: TGCGCCAGCAGCCCGGGCGGGGCAGGCGACACTGAAGCTTTCTTT.

This clone was observed a few times. CDR3 loop: CASSLASGNTGELFF. The CDR3 coding sequence is TGTGCCAGCAGCTTAGCTAGCGGGAACACCGGGGAGCTGTTTTTT. This sequence joins TRBV7-8 and TRBJ2-2; D is perhaps TRBD2 (6 bases). The CDR3 extends over 15 amino acids. Trimming cost V 0 bases and J 1 base, with 6 bases left between them. The V gene's germline CDR1 is SGHVS and CDR2 FQNEAQ. Drawing the rest from reference TRBV7-8 and TRBJ2-2, the complete variable domain is GAGVSQSPRYKVAKRGQDVALRCDPISGHVSLFWYQQALGQGPEFLTYFQNEAQLDKSGLPSDRFFAERPEGSVSTLKIQRTQQEDSAVYLCASSLASGNTGELFFGEGSRLTVL.

This clone was counted between two and nine times. The CDR3, as DNA: TGCGCCATCGAAAACCCCCCGGGGGGCAATAGCAATCAGCCCCAGCATTTT. Protein product: CAIENPPGGNSNQPQHF. This chain joins TRBV10-1 and TRBJ1-5; TRBD1 might be the D (6 bases). The germline V gene encodes CDR1 WNHNN and CDR2 SYGVQD (reference sequence). This CDR3 spans 17 amino acids. The germline V and J ends were trimmed by 10 bases and 0 bases, with 22 bases remaining between them.

V usage is TRBV29-1 and J usage is TRBJ2-6; D might be TRBD2 (6 bases). Trimming stripped 5 bases from V and 3 bases from J, with 11 bases between. Germline CDR1 and CDR2: SQVTM and ANQGSEA. This CDR3 spans 14 amino acids. CDR3 in amino acids: CSVQQGGGANVLTF. CDR3 in DNA: TGCAGCGTTCAGCAGGGAGGTGGGGCCAACGTCCTGACTTTC.